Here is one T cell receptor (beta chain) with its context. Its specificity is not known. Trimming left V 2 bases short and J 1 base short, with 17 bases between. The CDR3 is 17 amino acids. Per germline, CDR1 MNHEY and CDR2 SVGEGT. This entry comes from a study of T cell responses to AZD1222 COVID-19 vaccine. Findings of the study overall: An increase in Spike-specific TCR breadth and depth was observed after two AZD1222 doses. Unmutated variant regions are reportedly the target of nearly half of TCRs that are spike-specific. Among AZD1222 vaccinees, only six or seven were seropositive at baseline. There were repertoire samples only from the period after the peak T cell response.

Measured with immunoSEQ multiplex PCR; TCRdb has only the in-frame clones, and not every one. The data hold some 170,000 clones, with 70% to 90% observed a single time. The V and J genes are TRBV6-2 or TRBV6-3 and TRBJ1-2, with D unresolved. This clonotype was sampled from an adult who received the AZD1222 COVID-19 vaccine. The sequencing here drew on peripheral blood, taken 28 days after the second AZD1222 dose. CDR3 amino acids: CASSYPGLRTHNYGYTF. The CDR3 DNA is TGTGCCAGCAGTTACCCCGGGTTGAGGACCCATAACTATGGCTACACCTTC.